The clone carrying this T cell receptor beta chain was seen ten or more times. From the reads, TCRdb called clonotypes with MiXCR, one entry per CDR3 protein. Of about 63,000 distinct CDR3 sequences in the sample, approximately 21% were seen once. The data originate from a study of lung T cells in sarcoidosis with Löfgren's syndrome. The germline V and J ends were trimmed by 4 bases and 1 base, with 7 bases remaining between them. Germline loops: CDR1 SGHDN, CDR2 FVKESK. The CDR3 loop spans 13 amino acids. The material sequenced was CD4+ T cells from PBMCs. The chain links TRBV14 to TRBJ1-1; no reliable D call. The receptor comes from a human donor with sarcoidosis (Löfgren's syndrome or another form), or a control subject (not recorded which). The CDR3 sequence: CASSPFRNTEAFF. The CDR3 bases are TGTGCCAGCAGCCCCTTCAGGAACACTGAAGCTTTCTTT.